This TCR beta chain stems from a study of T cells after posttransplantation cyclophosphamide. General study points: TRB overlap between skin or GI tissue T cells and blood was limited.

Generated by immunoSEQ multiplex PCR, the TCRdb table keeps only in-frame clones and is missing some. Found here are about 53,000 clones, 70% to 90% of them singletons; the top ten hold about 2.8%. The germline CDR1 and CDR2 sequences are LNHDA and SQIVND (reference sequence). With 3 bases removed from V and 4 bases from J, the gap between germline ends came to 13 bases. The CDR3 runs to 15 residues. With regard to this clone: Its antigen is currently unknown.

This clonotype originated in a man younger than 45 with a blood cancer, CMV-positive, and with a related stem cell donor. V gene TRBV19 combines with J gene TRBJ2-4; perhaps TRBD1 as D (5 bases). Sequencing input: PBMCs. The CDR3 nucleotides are TGTGCCAGTAGTATCTCAGGGAATGGTAAAAACATTCAGTACTTC. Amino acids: CASSISGNGKNIQYF.